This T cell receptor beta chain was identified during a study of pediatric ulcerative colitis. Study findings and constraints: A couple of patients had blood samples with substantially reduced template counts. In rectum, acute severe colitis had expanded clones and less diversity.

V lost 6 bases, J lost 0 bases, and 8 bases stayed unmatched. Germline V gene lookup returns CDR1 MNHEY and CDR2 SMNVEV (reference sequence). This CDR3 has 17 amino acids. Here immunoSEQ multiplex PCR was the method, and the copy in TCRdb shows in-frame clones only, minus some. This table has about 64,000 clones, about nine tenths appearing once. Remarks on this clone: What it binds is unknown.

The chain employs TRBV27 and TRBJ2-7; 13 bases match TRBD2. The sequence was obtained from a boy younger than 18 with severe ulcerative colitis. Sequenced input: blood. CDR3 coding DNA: TGTGCCAGCAGGCCGGGACTAGCGGGGAAGAGCTCCTACGAGCAGTACTTC. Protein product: CASRPGLAGKSSYEQYF.